This record looks at one T cell receptor beta chain sequence and its context. TCRdb's table, derived via immunoSEQ multiplex PCR, lists solely in-frame clones and lacks some. This repertoire comprises some 180,000 clones; its ten largest clones make up approximately 2.2%. The data are from a study of control samples from healthy donors and cancer patients. Germline values: CDR1 MDHEN, CDR2 SYDVKM. The CDR3 has 12 residues. V gave up 8 bases and J gave up 11 bases, with 13 bases separating them. The clonotype originates from a woman aged 25-40 years in good health. The V and J genes are TRBV28 and TRBJ1-6; a possible D gene is TRBD1 (6 bases). The sequencing sample was made of blood. CDR3: CASSNRAAPLHF. The CDR3 nucleotides read TGTGCCAGCTCCAACAGGGCGGCACCCCTCCACTTT.